A selection of T cell receptor beta chains follows, all from one sample in a study of radiation and T cells in renal cell carcinoma. Assay: immunoSEQ multiplex PCR; the TCRdb copy retains only in-frame clones and omits some. The profile covers about 140,000 clones, with approximately 82% appearing a single time and under 30% taken by the ten largest. This material consisted of blood, taken from a patient whose treatment included radiotherapy and nephrectomy. The source is a woman in her forties or fifties with renal cell carcinoma. CDR3s leave out the opening cysteine and the closing phenylalanine or tryptophan. The order of the fields is V gene, J gene, CDR3 protein.

TRBV9	TRBJ2-2	ASNKNTGELF
TRBV4-3	TRBJ2-3	ASSQEGGGRVGDTQY
TRBV15	TRBJ1-3	ATSRAHPGQISGNTIY
TRBV19	TRBJ1-2	ASSLPGRGYGYT
TRBV28	TRBJ2-7	ASRGMGYEQY
TRBV7-9	TRBJ2-7	ASSPRYEQY
TRBV5-1	TRBJ1-1	ASSLDGANTEAF
TRBV9	TRBJ2-6	ASSVASSGANVLT
TRBV9	TRBJ2-2	ASSVGHTGELF
TRBV6-5	TRBJ1-2	ASSYVGSYGYT
TRBV9	TRBJ1-2	ASSVAGLPYGYT
TRBV9	TRBJ1-5	ASSIDRYSNQPQH
TRBV7-9	TRBJ2-2	ASSVGGAGELF
TRBV6-1	TRBJ1-5	ASTMGTSNQPQH
TRBV9	TRBJ1-1	ASSVQGALGTEAF
TRBV2	TRBJ1-4	ATGQGPTNEKLF
TRBV19	TRBJ2-7	ASSRTSGSTYEQY
TRBV6-5	TRBJ2-7	ASSKDRGPSYEQY
TRBV2	TRBJ1-1	ASQVRGNTEAF
TRBV14	TRBJ2-7	ASSQGGGSYEQY
TRBV5-1	TRBJ1-2	ASSASGAYGYT
TRBV11-2	TRBJ2-1	ASSLADRFNEQF
TRBV10-2	TRBJ1-1	ASSEQRGNEAF
TRBV6-1	TRBJ1-3	ASSDVRAGNTIY
TRBV19	TRBJ2-1	ASSIRTAGGNEQF
TRBV2	TRBJ1-5	ASSTDSRRQPQH
TRBV30	TRBJ1-5	AWSVESSNQPQH
TRBV11-2	TRBJ1-5	ASSAQTGSNQPQH
TRBV7-7	TRBJ2-3	ASSRGDATDTQY
TRBV30	TRBJ1-3	AWSVTGVGNTIY
TRBV29-1	TRBJ1-4	SVMGTPGNEKLF
TRBV19	TRBJ1-3	ASIQDTGTGGNTIY
TRBV5-1	TRBJ2-5	ASSFVRGSGPGEETQY
TRBV30	TRBJ2-3	AWSEGLAGDATQY
TRBV5-6	TRBJ2-1	ASSSAGLAGGTNEQF
TRBV25-1	TRBJ2-2	ASLERARNTGELF
TRBV19	TRBJ1-5	ASRTGPGPEKPQH
TRBV4-3	TRBJ2-2	ASSQDLSGGNTGELF
TRBV9	TRBJ1-5	ASSSYSNQPQH
TRBV7-2	TRBJ2-3	ASSLVARGQGTDTQY
TRBV7-2	TRBJ2-5	ASSLAYTGETQY
TRBV10-1	TRBJ2-7	ASSESTKGISYEQY
TRBV5-1	TRBJ2-7	ASSLEAGDIYEQY
TRBV4-3	TRBJ1-4	ASSQGTGVNEKLF
TRBV20-1	TRBJ1-1	GAANTEAF
TRBV29-1	TRBJ1-2	SVSPRLQNYGYT
TRBV30	TRBJ2-3	AWNGQVADTQY
TRBV9	TRBJ2-7	ASSVTSYEQY
TRBV5-4	TRBJ2-2	ASSKSGTGGFYTGELF